Below, 28 T cell receptor beta chains from the same sample are listed, as sequenced in a study of cytomegalovirus exposure and HLA in healthy donors. PCR employed 60 Vbeta and 13 Jbeta primers. The data were produced by immunoSEQ multiplex PCR, yet TCRdb's version contains in-frame clones alone and is incomplete. The data hold 150,000 to 200,000 clones, with around four fifths observed a single time. The sample was PBMCs. The source is a woman under 30 in good health and CMV-seronegative.

The chain uses TRBV19 and TRBJ2-3; TRBD2 might be the D (6 bases). Trimming pared 8 bases from V and 0 bases from J, leaving 9 bases between. Per the germline V gene, CDR1 is LNHDA and CDR2 is SQIVND (reference sequence). The CDR3 has 13 amino acids. The CDR3 DNA reads TGTGCCAGTCGGGGGAGAAGCACAGATACGCAGTATTTT. It translates to CASRGRSTDTQYF.

The gene calls are TRBV5-4 and TRBJ2-5; TRBD1 matches at 7 bases. J gave up 2 bases and V 4 bases, and 5 bases lay outside the gene matches. Germline values: CDR1 SGHNT, CDR2 YYREEE (reference sequence). CDR3 length: 14 residues. The CDR3 sequence: CASSPGQDQETQYF. The CDR3 DNA reads TGTGCCAGCAGCCCCGGACAGGATCAAGAGACCCAGTACTTC.

V gene TRBV7-9 combines with J gene TRBJ1-1; 8 bases align to TRBD1. CDR1 is SEHNR, CDR2 FQNEAQ, per germline (reference sequence). After removal of 6 bases from V and 1 base from J, the junction contained 7 bases not matched to a gene. This CDR3 region has 15 residues. In DNA form, the CDR3 reads TGTGCCAGCAGTCACCGGACAGGGCGGAACACTGAAGCTTTCTTT. It encodes CASSHRTGRNTEAFF.

The chain carries TRBV5-5 and TRBJ2-2; D gene unclear. The CDR3 spans 12 residues. With 2 bases removed from V and 6 bases from J, the gap between germline ends came to 5 bases. Germline assignment: CDR1 SGHKS and CDR2 YYEKEE (reference sequence). In nucleotides, the CDR3 is TGTGCCAGCAGCTTTCCGGCCGGGGAGCTGTTTTTT. Its translation is CASSFPAGELFF.

This clone was seen once. The rearrangement links TRBV18 to TRBJ2-7; maybe TRBD2 (6 bases). V shed 6 bases and J shed 0 bases, with 15 bases lying between them. CDR3 length: 15 amino acids. Per germline, CDR1 KGHSH and CDR2 LQKENI. CDR3 region: CASSSYLRGSYEQYF. CDR3 nucleotide sequence: TGTGCCAGCTCCTCCTACTTGCGGGGCTCCTACGAGCAGTACTTC.

V is TRBV7-2 and J is TRBJ2-7; 11 bases map to TRBD1. The germline CDR1 and CDR2 sequences are SGHTA and FQGNSA. This CDR3 is 15 amino acids long. V trimming: 1 base; J trimming: 3 bases; junction bases outside the gene matches: 2. The CDR3: CASSLGGTGGYEQYF. The CDR3 nucleotides read TGTGCCAGCAGCTTAGGGGGGACAGGGGGCTACGAGCAGTACTTC. The full variable domain, rest sourced from reference TRBV7-2 and TRBJ2-7, is GAGVSQSPSNKVTEKGKDVELRCDPISGHTALYWYRQSLGQGLEFLIYFQGNSAPDKSGLPSDRFSAERTGGSVSTLTIQRTQQEDSAVYLCASSLGGTGGYEQYFGPGTRLTVT.

This rearrangement joins TRBV18 to TRBJ2-7, with 9 nucleotides matching TRBD1. The CDR3 is 15 residues long. Germline CDR1 and CDR2: KGHSH and LQKENI. V trimming: 5 bases; J trimming: 2 bases; junction bases outside the gene matches: 7. CDR3 sequence: CASSTGQGGAYEQYF. CDR3 nucleotide sequence: TGTGCCAGCTCAACGGGACAGGGAGGCGCCTACGAGCAGTACTTC.

The chain has TRBV5-1 and TRBJ1-2, with 8 nucleotides matching TRBD1. The CDR3 is made up of 18 amino acids. With V trimmed by 2 bases and J by 7 bases, 19 bases remained unmatched. Per germline, CDR1 SGHRS and CDR2 YFSETQ. As DNA, the CDR3 is TGCGCCAGCAGCTTTAAGGCGGGACAGGCCCAAGACGAGAGTGGCTACACCTTC. Its translation is CASSFKAGQAQDESGYTF.

The chain links TRBV9 to TRBJ2-2; a possible D gene is TRBD2 (5 bases). Germline CDR1 reads SGDLS; CDR2 reads YYNGEE. Trimming stripped 2 bases from V and 5 bases from J, with 10 bases between. The CDR3 has 14 amino acids. The CDR3 here is CASSVDGVTGELFF. As DNA, the CDR3 is TGTGCCAGCAGCGTTGACGGGGTTACCGGGGAGCTGTTTTTT.

The chain carries TRBV28 and TRBJ2-7; D may be TRBD2 (5 bases). Germline V gene data show CDR1 as MDHEN and CDR2 as SYDVKM. The CDR3 has 13 residues. V was clipped by 7 bases and J by 0 bases, with 10 bases between them. The CDR3 loop reads CASTAGGSYEQYF. The CDR3 nucleotides read TGTGCCAGCACGGCGGGCGGCTCCTACGAGCAGTACTTC.

The rearrangement joins TRBV27 to TRBJ2-1, with D tentatively TRBD1 (6 bases). This CDR3 region has 17 residues. Germline loops: CDR1 MNHEY, CDR2 SMNVEV (reference sequence). V was clipped by 5 bases and J by 0 bases, with 17 bases between them. The CDR3 sequence: CASSPYGGLSSYNEQFF. DNA of the CDR3: TGTGCCAGCAGTCCGTATGGGGGCCTAAGCTCCTACAATGAGCAGTTCTTC.

The chain is built from TRBV4-2 and TRBJ1-1; the D is unclear. This CDR3 contains 15 residues. Trimming cost V 0 bases and J 2 bases, with 10 bases left between them. Germline V gene sequence: CDR1 LGHNA, CDR2 YNFKEQ. Here the CDR3 DNA reads TGTGCCAGCAGCCAAGATCACAGACAAAACACTGAAGCTTTCTTT. This codes for CASSQDHRQNTEAFF.

V and J are TRBV19 and TRBJ2-7; 12 nucleotides line up with TRBD2. Germline values: CDR1 LNHDA, CDR2 SQIVND (reference sequence). V was clipped by 5 bases and J by 1 base; unmatched bases: 18. The CDR3 has 20 residues. The CDR3 sequence is CASSFRLAGVDRELSYEQYF. The CDR3 bases are TGTGCCAGTAGTTTCCGACTAGCGGGAGTCGATCGGGAGTTGTCCTACGAGCAGTACTTC.

J is TRBJ2-3 and V is TRBV29-1; the match to TRBD1 covers 7 bases. V lost 6 bases, J lost 0 bases, and 6 bases stayed unmatched. CDR1 SQVTM and CDR2 ANQGSEA come from the germline V gene. CDR3 length: 14 amino acids. The CDR3 DNA is TGCAGCGTCCAAGGGGGCAGAAGCACAGATACGCAGTATTTT. It yields the protein CSVQGGRSTDTQYF.

The chain combines TRBV27 with TRBJ2-7; a possible D gene is TRBD1 (5 bases). Looked up from germline, CDR1 is MNHEY and CDR2 is SMNVEV (reference sequence). V was pared by 5 bases and J by 2 bases, with 13 bases between. The CDR3 has 14 amino acids. Here the CDR3 DNA reads TGTGCCAGCAGTCAAGACAGTGTTGCCTACGAGCAGTACTTC. Protein sequence: CASSQDSVAYEQYF.

The chain has TRBV18 and TRBJ2-1; tentatively, D is TRBD2 (5 bases). Germline V CDR1 and CDR2: KGHSH, LQKENI. V gave up 5 bases and J gave up 5 bases, with 13 bases separating them. The CDR3 covers 14 residues. The CDR3 loop reads CASSNPTGNNEQFF. As DNA, the CDR3 is TGTGCCAGCTCAAACCCCACCGGGAACAATGAGCAGTTCTTC. Full variable domain (missing parts from reference TRBV18 and TRBJ2-1): NAGVMQNPRHLVRRRGQEARLRCSPMKGHSHVYWYRQLPEEGLKFMVYLQKENIIDESGMPKERFSAEFPKEGPSILRIQQVVRGDSAAYFCASSNPTGNNEQFFGPGTRLTVL.

Of note for this clone: The junction and the germline gene differ at one end; a read error may be behind it. Other DNA sequences in this specimen translate into the identical CDR3. CDR3 residues: CAISKRAGTGNTEAFF. The CDR3 DNA is TGTGCCATCAGTAAGAGGGCCGGGACAGGGAACACTGAGGCTTTCTTT. The rearrangement joins TRBV10-3 to TRBJ1-1, with 9 nucleotides matching TRBD1. This CDR3 region has 16 residues. CDR1 and CDR2 (germline): ENHRY, SYGVKD.

The V and J genes are TRBV2 and TRBJ2-1; TRBD2 matches 8 bases. Germline CDR1 and CDR2: SNHLY and FYNNEI. V shed 8 bases and J 10 bases; nucleotides not matched to a gene: 10. The CDR3 length is 13 residues. CDR3 sequence (DNA): TGTGCCAGCGAGCGGGGGCCTAAGGGGGAGCAGTTCTTC. Encoded protein: CASERGPKGEQFF.

The chain links TRBV6-1 to TRBJ2-5; 7 bases map to TRBD1. The last part of the DNA fits TRBJ2-7 better; the J call may be wrong. In germline, CDR1 is MNHNS, CDR2 SASEGT. This CDR3 contains 17 residues. This CDR3 is CASSEALGGASHYEQYF. CDR3 sequence (DNA): TGTGCCAGCAGTGAAGCATTAGGGGGCGCGAGTCATTACGAGCAGTACTTC.

In its sample, this clone was seen once. The chain has TRBV7-2 and TRBJ2-2; 10 bases match TRBD2. V gave up 5 bases and J gave up 6 bases; unmatched junction bases: 6. The germline V gene has CDR1 SGHTA and CDR2 FQGNSA. The CDR3 extends over 15 amino acids. CDR3: CASSPSGRWAGELFF. The CDR3 nucleotides read TGTGCCAGCAGCCCTAGCGGGAGATGGGCCGGGGAGCTGTTTTTT.

V is TRBV19 and J is TRBJ2-1; 12 positions agree with TRBD2. The CDR3 runs 13 residues. The germline V gene has CDR1 LNHDA and CDR2 SQIVND (reference sequence). Germline trimming cut 3 bases from V and 10 bases from J; bases unmatched to any gene: 1. CDR3 residues: CASSITSGGEQFF. The CDR3 bases are TGTGCCAGTAGTATTACTAGCGGGGGGGAGCAGTTCTTC.

This clone showed up just once. This chain connects TRBV6-1 to TRBJ2-7; TRBD2 is a possible D gene (6 bases). Trimming left V 0 bases short and J 2 bases short, with 14 bases between. The germline V gene has CDR1 MNHNS and CDR2 SASEGT. The CDR3 consists of 16 residues. CDR3 residues: CASSEAGWGVTYEQYF. DNA of the CDR3: TGTGCCAGCAGTGAAGCGGGGTGGGGGGTTACCTACGAGCAGTACTTC.

The rearrangement links TRBV7-9 to TRBJ2-1, with TRBD2 matching over 15 bases. With V trimmed by 1 base and J by 5 bases, 0 bases remained unmatched. CDR1 is SEHNR and CDR2 is FQNEAQ in the germline V gene (reference sequence). The CDR3 runs 16 residues. The CDR3: CASSLGTSGRDNEQFF. Here the CDR3 DNA reads TGTGCCAGCAGCTTAGGGACTAGCGGGAGGGACAATGAGCAGTTCTTC.

The V gene is TRBV28, the J gene TRBJ1-1; D perhaps matches TRBD1 (6 bases). The V and J ends lost 1 base and 4 bases respectively, with 13 bases between them. The CDR3 extends over 15 amino acids. CDR1 and CDR2 from the germline V gene are MDHEN and SYDVKM. The CDR3 here is CASSLLLGATTEAFF. The CDR3 region has the DNA TGTGCCAGCAGTTTATTACTGGGGGCTACCACTGAAGCTTTCTTT.

By proportion, this clone is medium-sized. The rearrangement links TRBV27 to TRBJ2-7; 8 positions match TRBD2. J lost 11 bases, V lost 4 bases, and 7 bases had no gene match. Germline V gene sequence: CDR1 MNHEY, CDR2 SMNVEV (reference sequence). This CDR3 spans 12 amino acids. The CDR3 sequence is CASSSQLGGEYF. The CDR3 DNA follows: TGTGCCAGCAGTTCACAACTCGGGGGGGAGTACTTC.

The rearrangement links TRBV27 to TRBJ2-1, with TRBD2 matching 12 bases. The germline V gene encodes CDR1 MNHEY and CDR2 SMNVEV (reference sequence). V dropped 5 bases and J dropped 0; count of bases not matched to a gene: 5. The CDR3 extends over 17 amino acids. For the CDR3, the DNA is TGTGCCAGCAGTCCGACTAGCGGGAGCGTCTCCTACAATGAGCAGTTCTTC. Translating gives CASSPTSGSVSYNEQFF.

The rearrangement uses TRBV29-1 and TRBJ1-4; D unclear. Trimming took off 4 bases at V and 6 bases at J, with 12 bases between the two ends. Germline V gives CDR1 SQVTM, CDR2 ANQGSEA. This CDR3 is 13 amino acids long. The CDR3: CSVGPGRDEKLFF. The CDR3 DNA reads as TGCAGCGTTGGCCCGGGGAGGGATGAAAAACTGTTTTTT.

The rearrangement links TRBV28 to TRBJ1-5; D unclear. V gave up 4 bases and J gave up 6 bases, with 13 bases separating them. Germline V CDR1 and CDR2: MDHEN, SYDVKM. The CDR3 covers 14 residues. The CDR3 DNA sequence: TGTGCCAGCAGTTCTCCCGGGGAAAGTCAGCCCCAGCATTTT. Translation: CASSSPGESQPQHF.